The clone carrying this TCR beta chain was detected many times. The antigen is unknown. This sample stems from a study of T cell repertoires in cytomegalovirus infection. Overall study: CMV infection together with matching HLA type was indicated by public TCR beta signatures.

In TCRdb, the reads were re-called with MiXCR into one record per CDR3 protein. The sample carries about 300,000 distinct CDR3 sequences, roughly a tenth recorded once. Findings of the study overall: CMV-specific HLA-C-restricted TCR beta clonotypes dominated the ex vivo response. Identification of carriers of CMV plus the relevant HLA was performed using cumulative public TCR beta family frequency.

The TCR originated in a human donor in good health (CMV status not recorded). Some clones in this sample may be carry-over from other donors' samples. The sequenced sample was PBMCs.

The CDR3 protein is CASSFGTGLEQYF. The CDR3 nucleotides read TGCGCCAGCAGCTTTGGGACAGGGCTTGAGCAGTACTTC. The gene calls are TRBV5-1 and TRBJ2-7, with TRBD1 matching 9 bases. This CDR3 comprises 13 residues. Germline assignment: CDR1 SGHRS and CDR2 YFSETQ. The V and J ends lost 2 bases and 7 bases, in that order; junction bases with no gene match: 4.